A single sample is the source of the 21 T cell receptor beta chains below, sequenced in a study of regulatory T cells in long-lasting Graves disease. Stated time point: newly diagnosed GD, antithyroid drugs for less than 3 months. From PBMCs, RNA was extracted and then used to make the TCR library. To make TCR beta libraries, researchers used iRepertoire HTBI primers and Arm-PCR of CDR3 regions. TCRdb re-analysed the multiplex PCR reads in MiXCR, keeping a single row per CDR3 protein. The sample holds around 470,000 distinct CDR3 sequences; 14% are singletons and the top ten take roughly a sixth. The data also belong to a second study, concerning T cells in Graves' hyperthyroidism and ophthalmopathy.

The source material was peripheral blood mononuclear cells (PBMCs), sampled at new diagnosis, from a patient treated with antithyroid drugs. The receptors were gathered from a woman between 45 and 65 years old with Graves disease.

The chain employs TRBV28 and TRBJ2-7; D unresolved. CDR1 is MDHEN, CDR2 SYDVKM, per germline. V was pared by 4 bases and J by 7 bases, with 8 bases between. The CDR3 sequence is 11 residues long. This CDR3 reads CASSSPVEQYF. The CDR3 nucleotides are TGTGCCAGCAGTTCTCCGGTTGAGCAGTACTTC.

This clonotype showed up many times. The V gene is TRBV7-3, the J gene TRBJ2-7; 7 bases align to TRBD2. The V segment lost 8 bases and the J segment 1 base; nucleotides outside the gene matches: 14. The CDR3 is made up of 16 amino acids. The germline V gene has CDR1 SGHTA and CDR2 FQGTGA. The CDR3 DNA reads TGTGCCAGCCCCGTGGGGCTAGCGGTATTGTCCTACGAGCAGTACTTC. Amino acids: CASPVGLAVLSYEQYF.

A note on this clonotype: A read error may be the cause here, since a much bigger clone is one base away. This is likely a read error, given that the CDR3 carries no conserved phenylalanine or tryptophan at its end. The rearrangement links TRBV2 to TRBJ2-7; D not resolved. From germline, CDR1 is SNHLY and CDR2 FYNNEI. V was shortened by 3 bases and J by 5 bases, with 17 bases between the two germline ends. The CDR3 sequence is 15 residues long. CDR3 protein: CASSDNWRRGDEQYL. The CDR3 DNA sequence: TGTGCCAGCAGTGATAACTGGCGGAGAGGCGACGAGCAGTACCTC.

This clonotype occurred a few times. The chain links TRBV6-2 or TRBV6-3 to TRBJ1-1; tentative D call: TRBD1 (6 bases). CDR3 size: 12 residues. The ends were cut back, 6 bases at V and 11 bases at J, with 16 bases in the middle. Per germline, CDR1 MNHEY and CDR2 SVGEGT. The CDR3 DNA is TGTGCCAGCAGCACGGGGGGCGTGGAGGCTTTCTTT. Residues: CASSTGGVEAFF.

This clonotype was picked up a small number of times. The chain is built from TRBV27 and TRBJ2-7; D possibly uses TRBD1 or TRBD2 (5 bases each). Germline loops: CDR1 MNHEY, CDR2 SMNVEV (reference sequence). Trimming cost V 5 bases and J 3 bases, with 20 bases left between them. This CDR3 is built from 16 residues. The CDR3 is CASSPRGLARIYEQYF. Written as DNA, the CDR3 is TGTGCCAGCAGTCCTCGGGGCCTAGCCCGAATCTACGAGCAGTACTTC.

This clonotype appeared a few times. This sequence joins TRBV2 and TRBJ2-7; 8 bases line up with TRBD2. The V and J ends lost 6 bases and 2 bases, in that order; junction bases with no gene match: 15. CDR3 length: 17 amino acids. CDR1 and CDR2 from the germline V gene are SNHLY and FYNNEI. The CDR3 loop is CASSRMTSALNTYEQYF. As DNA, the CDR3 is TGTGCCAGCAGCCGTATGACTAGCGCCCTAAATACCTACGAGCAGTACTTC.

As DNA, the CDR3 is TGTGCCATCAGGGGCGAGGCGGGAGATAACTACAATGAGCAGTTCTTC. Translation gives CAIRGEAGDNYNEQFF. The V call is TRBV10-3, the J call TRBJ2-1, with 7 bases fitting TRBD2. The CDR3 has 16 amino acids. Trimming removed 6 bases from V and 3 bases from J; junction bases left unmatched: 11. CDR1 ENHRY and CDR2 SYGVKD come from the germline V gene.

This clonotype was detected ten times or more. J is TRBJ1-2 and V is TRBV7-8; a possible D gene is TRBD1 (6 bases). The CDR3 has 13 amino acids. Germline assignment: CDR1 SGHVS and CDR2 FQNEAQ. Trimming shortened V by 6 bases and J by 5 bases, and 13 bases separated the two germline ends. The CDR3 DNA follows: TGTGCCAGCAGTTTGGCAGGGGAATATGGCTACACCTTC. Its protein product is CASSLAGEYGYTF.

This clonotype came up many times. The V and J genes are TRBV28 and TRBJ1-5, with D tentatively TRBD1 (5 bases). V was shortened by 3 bases and J by 4 bases, with 22 bases between the two germline ends. In germline, CDR1 is MDHEN, CDR2 SYDVKM. The CDR3 runs 18 residues. The CDR3 bases are TGTGCCAGCAGTTTTGGGATCTACAGGACTCTGGCAAATCAGCCCCAGCATTTT. It codes for CASSFGIYRTLANQPQHF.

This clonotype was seen a handful of times. The chain combines TRBV6-1 with TRBJ2-2, with D tentatively TRBD1 (6 bases). The germline gives CDR1 MNHNS, CDR2 SASEGT. There are 13 residues in the CDR3. V lost 6 bases, J lost 7 bases, and 12 bases lay in between. CDR3 in DNA: TGTGCCAGCAGGGTACAGGGCGGCGGGGAGCTGTTTTTT. Amino acid sequence: CASRVQGGGELFF.

This clonotype was seen ten or more times. This chain uses TRBV28 with TRBJ2-3; 10 nucleotides agree with TRBD2. The germline V gene has CDR1 MDHEN and CDR2 SYDVKM. The CDR3 contains 15 residues. Trimming took 5 bases from V and 2 from J; bases not matched to a gene: 4. The CDR3 nucleotides are TGTGCCAGCAGTCCAAGCGGGAGGGCCACAGATACGCAGTATTTT. Protein: CASSPSGRATDTQYF.

This clonotype was seen at least ten times. The CDR3 DNA reads TGTGCCAGCAGCGTAGCGGGACAGGGCTACGAGCAGTACTTC. Translation: CASSVAGQGYEQYF. The chain joins TRBV9 to TRBJ2-7, with 9 bases identical to TRBD1. Unmatched junction bases numbered 1, after V lost 0 bases and J lost 3 bases. The CDR3 has 14 residues. Per germline, CDR1 SGDLS and CDR2 YYNGEE.

This clonotype appeared a few times. The chain links TRBV5-1 to TRBJ1-1; no clear D gene. The length of the CDR3 is 14 residues. Germline V gives CDR1 SGHRS, CDR2 YFSETQ. V lost 4 bases to trimming and J lost 4 bases, with 14 bases between them. The CDR3 DNA sequence: TGCGCCAGCAGCATGTCACCGGGCTTCACTGAAGCTTTCTTT. Translating it yields CASSMSPGFTEAFF.

J is TRBJ2-3 and V is TRBV10-2; tentatively, D is TRBD1 (5 bases). The CDR3 spans 15 residues. CDR1 and CDR2 (germline): WSHSY, SAAADI. V was cut by 1 base and J by 5 bases, with 13 bases left in between. Written as DNA, the CDR3 is TGCGCCAGCAGTGAGTTCGCCAGGGCGAGAGATACGCAGTATTTT. Translating it yields CASSEFARARDTQYF.

About this clonotype: A much larger clonotype is one base distant, so this may be a read error. The chain carries TRBV5-1 and TRBJ2-1; D is ambiguous. This CDR3 comprises 11 residues. Germline CDR1 and CDR2: SGHRS and YFSETQ. Here the CDR3 DNA reads TGCGCCAGCACTGGAAACAATGAGCGGTTCTTC. This encodes CASTGNNERFF. Complete variable domain (other parts from reference TRBV5-1 and TRBJ2-1): KAGVTQTPRYLIKTRGQQVTLSCSPISGHRSVSWYQQTPGQGLQFLFEYFSETQRNKGNFPGRFSGRQFSNSRSEMNVSTLELGDSALYLCASTGNNERFFGPGTRLTVL.

This clonotype was seen a few times. The chain couples TRBV27 to TRBJ2-7; 10 bases are a match to TRBD2. The J segment lost 5 bases and the V segment lost 5 bases, leaving 6 bases of the junction unmatched. Germline V CDR1 and CDR2: MNHEY, SMNVEV (reference sequence). The CDR3 contains 14 residues. The CDR3 region is CASSTLAGANEQYF. The CDR3 DNA follows: TGTGCCAGCAGTACTCTAGCGGGAGCCAACGAGCAGTACTTC.

For this clonotype: This may stem from a read error, because a much larger clone lies one nucleotide away. The rearrangement links TRBV3-1 to TRBJ2-1; TRBD2 matches 11 bases. Germline lookup yields CDR1 LGHDT and CDR2 YNNKEL (reference sequence). The CDR3 runs to 16 residues. V was pared by 4 bases and J by 6 bases, with 8 bases of the junction left unmatched. In DNA, the CDR3 is TGTGCCAGCAGCCTACCGATAGCGGGAGGGCTCAATGAGCAGTTCTTC. This codes for CASSLPIAGGLNEQFF.

This clonotype appeared many times. This sequence joins TRBV7-9 and TRBJ1-1; D gene uncertain. The V gene lost 5 bases and the J gene lost 6 bases, with 10 bases spanning the gap. CDR1 and CDR2 (germline): SEHNR, FQNEAQ (reference sequence). The CDR3 extends over 12 amino acids. The CDR3, as DNA: TGTGCCAGCAGCCAGCCGGGTGCTGAAGCTTTCTTT. Amino acid sequence: CASSQPGAEAFF.

This clonotype was observed a handful of times. The chain joins TRBV7-9 to TRBJ2-5; no firm D call. Germline CDR1 reads SEHNR; CDR2 reads FQNEAQ (reference sequence). This CDR3 region has 14 residues. The V and J ends lost 7 bases and 4 bases respectively, with 16 bases between them. The CDR3 reads CASNAGVAVETQYF. The CDR3, as DNA: TGTGCCAGCAACGCTGGGGTAGCCGTAGAGACCCAGTACTTC.

The table lists this clonotype with a few counts. The chain has TRBV5-1 and TRBJ2-5; TRBD1 agrees at 7 bases. Germline V gene lookup returns CDR1 SGHRS and CDR2 YFSETQ. The CDR3 spans 13 residues. The junction had 4 bases not matched to a gene; V was cut back by 7 bases and J by 1 base. The CDR3 region is CASGQGVQETQYF. The CDR3 nucleotides are TGCGCCAGCGGGCAGGGGGTCCAAGAGACCCAGTACTTC.

This clonotype has just a few counts. The rearrangement links TRBV27 to TRBJ1-5; the D gene is possibly TRBD1 (6 bases). Trimming shortened V by 5 bases and J by 0 bases, and 11 bases separated the two germline ends. The CDR3 runs 15 residues. Germline CDR1 MNHEY, CDR2 SMNVEV (reference sequence). CDR3 sequence (DNA): TGTGCCAGCAGTCTAACAGGGACTAGCAATCAGCCCCAGCATTTT. Residues: CASSLTGTSNQPQHF.